This is a list of T cell receptor beta chains from one sample in a study of blood T cell repertoires in COVID-19. Sequencing used immunoSEQ multiplex PCR; TCRdb keeps in-frame clones, though not all of them. The sample yields tens of thousands of clones, about 74% seen once. Specimen: peripheral blood. These TCRs come from a woman aged 80 or older with acute or convalescent COVID-19. Both conserved end residues are part of each CDR3. The D gene is left open where the match is weak. Clone size is shown for a subset of rows, as once, few, many or a class of expanded clone.

j_gene	v_gene	d_gene	abundance	CDR3aa	CDR3nt
TRBJ1-4	TRBV9	TRBD1	.	CASSAGLTGGGYEKLFF	TGTGCCAGCAGCGCGGGCCTCACAGGGGGCGGTTATGAAAAACTGTTTTTT
TRBJ2-7	TRBV25-1	TRBD2	.	CASSGTVGLTSGSYEQYF	TGTGCCAGCAGTGGAACGGTGGGACTGACTAGCGGGAGCTACGAGCAGTACTTC
TRBJ1-2	TRBV6-5	.	.	CASSSVGGADYGYTF	TGTGCCAGCAGTTCCGTGGGGGGGGCGGACTATGGCTACACCTTC
TRBJ1-4	TRBV19	.	.	CASAGLGEKLFF	TGTGCCAGTGCGGGACTCGGGGAAAAACTGTTTTTT
TRBJ1-2	TRBV7-2	.	.	CASSITGFYGYTF	TGTGCCAGCAGCATTACAGGCTTCTATGGCTACACCTTC
TRBJ1-1	TRBV19	TRBD1	few	CASSLQTGRTEAFF	TGTGCCAGTAGTCTTCAGACAGGGCGTACTGAAGCTTTCTTT
TRBJ1-5	TRBV7-2	.	.	CASSLTGLNQPQHF	TGTGCCAGCAGCCTTACAGGTCTCAATCAGCCCCAGCATTTT
TRBJ1-5	TRBV7-2	.	few	CASSLVRDNQPQHF	TGTGCCAGCAGCTTAGTTCGGGATAATCAGCCCCAGCATTTT
TRBJ2-1	TRBV6-1	.	.	CASSVARDSDEQFF	TGTGCCAGCAGTGTAGCGCGGGATTCAGATGAGCAGTTCTTC
TRBJ2-1	TRBV11-3	.	.	CASSLERVTIGRLTYNEQFF	TGTGCCAGCAGCTTAGAACGCGTGACGATAGGCAGACTTACCTACAATGAGCAGTTCTTC
TRBJ2-7	TRBV18	TRBD1	.	CASSLKQGVSYYEQYF	TGTGCCAGCTCACTCAAACAGGGGGTGTCCTACTACGAGCAGTACTTC
TRBJ2-2	TRBV6-5	.	.	CASRPNSGPGELFF	TGTGCCAGCAGACCAAACAGCGGGCCCGGGGAGCTGTTTTTT
TRBJ2-7	TRBV6-2/TRBV6-3	.	few	CASSYSFGSSTSYEQYF	TGTGCCAGCAGTTACTCGTTCGGGAGCTCTACCTCCTACGAGCAGTACTTC
TRBJ2-5	TRBV29-1	.	.	CSVGPSSQETQYF	TGCAGCGTTGGTCCCTCGTCCCAAGAGACCCAGTACTTC
TRBJ1-1	TRBV11-3	.	.	CASSFNGNTEAFF	TGTGCCAGCAGCTTTAACGGGAACACTGAAGCTTTCTTT
TRBJ2-5	TRBV7-9	.	few	CASSSLSGETQYF	TGTGCCAGCAGCTCTCTATCGGGAGAGACCCAGTACTTC
TRBJ2-3	TRBV20-1	.	.	CSASRWGEDTQYF	TGCAGTGCTAGTCGTTGGGGCGAAGATACGCAGTATTTT
TRBJ2-2	TRBV7-8	.	.	CASSLARSSGELFF	TGTGCCAGCAGCTTAGCGCGAAGTTCCGGGGAGCTGTTTTTT
TRBJ2-5	TRBV27	TRBD2	.	CASCGTSLQETQYF	TGTGCCAGCTGCGGGACTAGCCTCCAGGAGACCCAGTACTTC
TRBJ2-2	TRBV5-6	TRBD1	.	CASSAGTGGSGELFF	TGTGCCAGCAGCGCCGGGACAGGGGGCTCCGGGGAGCTGTTTTTT
TRBJ2-2	TRBV9	TRBD1	.	CASSVGTVNTGELFF	TGTGCCAGCAGCGTGGGGACAGTGAACACCGGGGAGCTGTTTTTT
TRBJ2-7	TRBV5-6	.	.	CASSFVAEPSYEQYF	TGTGCCAGCAGCTTCGTTGCGGAACCCTCCTACGAGCAGTACTTC